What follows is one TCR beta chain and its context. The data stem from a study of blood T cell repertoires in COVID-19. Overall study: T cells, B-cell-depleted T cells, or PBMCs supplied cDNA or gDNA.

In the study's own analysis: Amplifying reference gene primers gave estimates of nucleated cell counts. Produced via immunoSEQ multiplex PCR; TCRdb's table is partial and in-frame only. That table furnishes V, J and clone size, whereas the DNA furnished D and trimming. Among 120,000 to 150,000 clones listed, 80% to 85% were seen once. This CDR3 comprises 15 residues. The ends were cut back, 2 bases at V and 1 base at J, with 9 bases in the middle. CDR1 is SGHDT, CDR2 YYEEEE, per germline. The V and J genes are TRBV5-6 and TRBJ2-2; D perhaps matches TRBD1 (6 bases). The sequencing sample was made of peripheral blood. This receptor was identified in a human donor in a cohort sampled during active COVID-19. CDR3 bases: TGTGCCAGCAGCTTACTGGACAGGAACACCGGGGAGCTGTTTTTT. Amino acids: CASSLLDRNTGELFF.